The 15 T cell receptor beta chains below were found in one sample sequenced in a study of blood T cell repertoires in COVID-19. Sequencing was performed with immunoSEQ multiplex PCR; in TCRdb, only in-frame clones are kept and a portion is missing. In the table there are around 76,000 clones, more than 75% of which are singletons. Source material: peripheral blood. Every receptor here comes from a human donor in a cohort sampled during active COVID-19.

V is TRBV14 and J is TRBJ1-6; D might be TRBD1 (6 bases). Deletions cut 1 base from V and 14 bases from J, with 9 bases between. Germline V gene data show CDR1 as SGHDN and CDR2 as FVKESK. The CDR3 consists of 12 residues. Written as DNA, the CDR3 is TGTGCCAGCAGCCAAGCCGGGACAACCCTCCACTTT. Its protein is CASSQAGTTLHF.

V usage is TRBV4-2 and J usage is TRBJ2-7; possible D gene TRBD2, 6 bases. V was pared by 1 base and J by 1 base, with 17 bases between. The V gene's germline CDR1 is LGHNA and CDR2 YNFKEQ. This CDR3 region has 17 residues. CDR3 in amino acids: CASSQGTFAGSSYEQYF. The CDR3 coding sequence is TGTGCCAGCAGCCAAGGGACTTTTGCGGGAAGTTCCTACGAGCAGTACTTC.

This sequence joins TRBV27 and TRBJ1-2; D might be TRBD1 (6 bases). This CDR3 has 16 amino acids. CDR1 is MNHEY, CDR2 SMNVEV, per germline (reference sequence). Between the trimmed V and J ends, which lost 7 bases and 1 base, there was a span of 19 bases. CDR3 residues: CASTTGGPRYNYGYTF. Here the CDR3 DNA reads TGTGCCAGCACCACCGGGGGGCCTCGGTATAACTATGGCTACACCTTC.

The V gene is TRBV18, the J gene TRBJ2-2, with TRBD1 identical over 7 bases. The germline CDR1 and CDR2 sequences are KGHSH and LQKENI. The CDR3 has 15 amino acids. V lost 3 bases and J lost 8; bases outside the gene matches: 9. CDR3 amino acids: CASSPGTVQPGELFF. The DNA for the CDR3 is TGTGCCAGCTCACCTGGGACAGTACAACCGGGGGAGCTGTTTTTT.

The chain uses TRBV7-2 and TRBJ2-1; 11 nucleotides agree with TRBD1. V was pared by 6 bases and J by 2 bases, with 6 bases of the junction left unmatched. CDR1 and CDR2 from the germline V gene are SGHTA and FQGNSA. This CDR3 is built from 16 residues. CDR3 in DNA: TGTGCCAGCAGTCAATCGGGACAGGGGGCCTACAATGAGCAGTTCTTC. This encodes CASSQSGQGAYNEQFF.

The CDR3 region is CASGPQSQHTEAFF. The CDR3 region has the DNA TGCGCCAGCGGGCCTCAGAGCCAACACACTGAAGCTTTCTTT. The chain recombines TRBV5-1 with TRBJ1-1; D remains unclear. The CDR3 extends over 14 amino acids. Between the trimmed V and J ends, which lost 7 bases and 3 bases, there was a span of 16 bases. CDR1 and CDR2 (germline): SGHRS, YFSETQ.

This sequence joins TRBV11-2 and TRBJ1-2, with a weak D call TRBD1 (6 bases). V dropped 4 bases and J dropped 8 bases, with 14 bases sitting between them. This CDR3 is 13 amino acids long. Germline assignment: CDR1 SGHAT and CDR2 FQNNGV. Written as DNA, the CDR3 is TGTGCCAGCAGCTCAGACAGGTTCAGGGGCTACACCTTC. Encoded protein: CASSSDRFRGYTF.

J is TRBJ1-2 and V is TRBV5-8, with TRBD1 as a possible D gene (5 bases). CDR1 is SGHTS and CDR2 is YDEGEE in the germline V gene. The germline V and J ends were trimmed by 0 bases and 2 bases, with 11 bases remaining between them. This CDR3 is built from 15 residues. The CDR3 loop is CASSLAKGANYGYTF. CDR3 bases: TGTGCCAGCAGCTTGGCGAAAGGGGCAAACTATGGCTACACCTTC.

In this sample, this clone turned up a few times. The CDR3 DNA reads TGTGCCAGCAGCCTCACAGGTGAGGGCAATCAGCCCCAGCATTTT. This encodes CASSLTGEGNQPQHF. The gene calls are TRBV3-1 (or the pseudogene TRBV3-2) and TRBJ1-5; D possibly corresponds to TRBD1 (5 bases). Germline V gives CDR1 LGHDT, CDR2 YNNKEL (reference sequence). The CDR3 consists of 15 residues. Trimming left V 4 bases short and J 2 bases short, with 12 bases between.

This clone has a handful of counts. This chain uses TRBV7-2 with TRBJ2-7; the match to TRBD1 covers 7 bases. With 4 bases clipped from V and 3 bases from J, the junction kept 9 bases outside the gene matches. This CDR3 has 15 amino acids. The V gene's germline CDR1 is SGHTA and CDR2 FQGNSA. The chain's CDR3 is CASSSPGTELYEQYF. CDR3 nucleotide sequence: TGTGCCAGCAGCTCGCCCGGGACAGAACTCTACGAGCAGTACTTC.

The V gene is TRBV19, the J gene TRBJ1-2, with 7 bases that match TRBD1. CDR1 is LNHDA, CDR2 SQIVND, per germline (reference sequence). CDR3 length: 14 amino acids. Unmatched junction bases numbered 10, after V lost 8 bases and J lost 4 bases. CDR3: CASSLDRAAYGYTF. In DNA form, the CDR3 reads TGTGCCAGTTCCCTAGACAGGGCCGCCTATGGCTACACCTTC.

The V and J genes are TRBV9 and TRBJ2-5, with 7 bases aligning to TRBD1. The CDR3 has 15 amino acids. CDR1 SGDLS and CDR2 YYNGEE come from the germline V gene. The V segment lost 4 bases and the J segment 5 bases; nucleotides outside the gene matches: 11. The CDR3 DNA sequence: TGTGCCAGCAGCCCTGGGACAGCCCGGCGGGAGACCCAGTACTTC. It yields the protein CASSPGTARRETQYF.

The chain recombines TRBV11-2 with TRBJ2-3; 7 nucleotides align to TRBD1. The V and J ends lost 5 bases and 2 bases, in that order; junction bases with no gene match: 4. The length of the CDR3 is 14 residues. CDR1 is SGHAT, CDR2 FQNNGV, per germline. The CDR3 sequence: CASSQGQYTDTQYF. CDR3 DNA: TGTGCCAGCAGCCAGGGACAGTACACAGATACGCAGTATTTT.

The rearrangement uses TRBV18 and TRBJ2-7, with TRBD1 identical over 8 bases. The CDR3 is made up of 12 amino acids. V trimming: 3 bases; J trimming: 5 bases; junction bases outside the gene matches: 0. CDR1 is KGHSH and CDR2 is LQKENI in the germline V gene. CDR3 in amino acids: CASSPDRDEQYF. Here the CDR3 DNA reads TGTGCCAGCTCACCGGACAGGGACGAGCAGTACTTC.

This clone showed up just a few times. The CDR3 sequence: CASSSRLAGSTDTQYF. The CDR3 DNA reads as TGTGCCAGCAGCTCCCGACTAGCGGGGAGCACAGATACGCAGTATTTT. The genes are TRBV5-4 and TRBJ2-3, with 11 bases identical to TRBD2. J gave up 0 bases and V 3 bases, and 3 bases lay outside the gene matches. Germline V CDR1 and CDR2: SGHNT, YYREEE (reference sequence). The CDR3 length is 16 residues.